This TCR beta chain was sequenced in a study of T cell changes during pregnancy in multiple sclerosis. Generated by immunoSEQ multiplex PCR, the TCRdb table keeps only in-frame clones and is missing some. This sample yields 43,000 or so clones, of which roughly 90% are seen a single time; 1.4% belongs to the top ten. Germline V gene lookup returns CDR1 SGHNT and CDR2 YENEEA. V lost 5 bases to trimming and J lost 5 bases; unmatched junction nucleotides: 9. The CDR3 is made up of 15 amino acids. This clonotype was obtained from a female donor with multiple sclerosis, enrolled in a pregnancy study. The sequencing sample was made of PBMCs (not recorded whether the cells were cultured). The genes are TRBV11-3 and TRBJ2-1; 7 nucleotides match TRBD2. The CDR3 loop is CASSPEAGLDNEQFF. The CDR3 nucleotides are TGTGCCAGCAGCCCAGAAGCGGGGCTGGACAATGAGCAGTTCTTC. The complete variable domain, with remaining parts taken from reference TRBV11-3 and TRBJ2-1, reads EAGVVQSPRYKIIEKKQPVAFWCNPISGHNTLYWYLQNLGQGPELLIRYENEEAVDDSQLPKDRFSAERLKGVDSTLKIQPAELGDSAVYLCASSPEAGLDNEQFFGPGTRLTVL.